These T cell receptor beta chains were read from a single sample in a study of T cell responses to AZD1222 COVID-19 vaccine. Assay: immunoSEQ multiplex PCR; the TCRdb copy retains only in-frame clones and omits some. The table shows roughly 99,000 clones, with around 90% occurring only once. The sequencing here drew on peripheral blood, taken on day 0 of AZD1222 vaccination. The origin of the receptors is an adult in good health. Each CDR3 is given with its conserved first and last residue. The order of the fields is V gene, J gene, clone size, D gene, CDR3 DNA, CDR3 protein. D genes are given only for firm matches. The listing skips clone size in some rows; elsewhere it reads once, few, many or a size class.

V gene: TRBV19; J gene: TRBJ1-2; clone size: NA; D gene: NA; CDR3 DNA: TGTGCCAGTAGTATATGGGGCTACACCGGCTACACCTTC; CDR3 protein: CASSIWGYTGYTF
V gene: TRBV6-2/TRBV6-3; J gene: TRBJ2-1; clone size: NA; D gene: TRBD2; CDR3 DNA: TGTGCCAGCAGTCCCTCGACTAGCGGGGGGGCGGAGCAGTTCTTC; CDR3 protein: CASSPSTSGGAEQFF
V gene: TRBV6-4; J gene: TRBJ2-2; clone size: NA; D gene: TRBD1; CDR3 DNA: TGTGCCAGCAGTCTGAAGGGGGCGAGCACCGGGGAGCTGTTTTTT; CDR3 protein: CASSLKGASTGELFF
V gene: TRBV18; J gene: TRBJ2-1; clone size: few; D gene: TRBD2; CDR3 DNA: TGTGCCAGCTCACCCCCTAGCGGGGGTATGAATGAGCAGTTCTTC; CDR3 protein: CASSPPSGGMNEQFF
V gene: TRBV7-2; J gene: TRBJ1-1; clone size: NA; D gene: NA; CDR3 DNA: TGTGCCAGCAGCCCGCCGGACGGGTTGAACACTGAAGCTTTCTTT; CDR3 protein: CASSPPDGLNTEAFF
V gene: TRBV2; J gene: TRBJ2-1; clone size: NA; D gene: NA; CDR3 DNA: TGTGCCAGCAGTTACCCCAGCGGGCTGCAGAATGAGCAGTTCTTC; CDR3 protein: CASSYPSGLQNEQFF
V gene: TRBV3-1/TRBV3-2; J gene: TRBJ1-1; clone size: NA; D gene: NA; CDR3 DNA: TGTGCCAGCAGCCCGCGGGTGACACAGGGGAACACTGAAGCTTTCTTT; CDR3 protein: CASSPRVTQGNTEAFF
V gene: TRBV7-6; J gene: TRBJ1-2; clone size: NA; D gene: TRBD1; CDR3 DNA: TGTGCCAGCAGCCCGGACAGGGCGGTAGGCTATGGCTACACCTTC; CDR3 protein: CASSPDRAVGYGYTF
V gene: TRBV10-3; J gene: TRBJ1-6; clone size: NA; D gene: NA; CDR3 DNA: TGTGCCATCAGCCGGGACCGTGATTCACCCCTCCACTTT; CDR3 protein: CAISRDRDSPLHF
V gene: TRBV9; J gene: TRBJ2-7; clone size: NA; D gene: TRBD2; CDR3 DNA: TGTGCCAGCAGCGGGACGGGGACTAGCGGGACCTACGAGCAGTACTTC; CDR3 protein: CASSGTGTSGTYEQYF
V gene: TRBV5-6; J gene: TRBJ2-1; clone size: NA; D gene: TRBD1; CDR3 DNA: TGTGCCAGCATACAGGGGCCACAGTCCTACAATGAGCAGTTCTTC; CDR3 protein: CASIQGPQSYNEQFF
V gene: TRBV10-3; J gene: TRBJ1-6; clone size: NA; D gene: TRBD1; CDR3 DNA: TGTGCCATCAGTGGGACAGGGGATTCACCCCTCCACTTT; CDR3 protein: CAISGTGDSPLHF
V gene: TRBV18; J gene: TRBJ2-1; clone size: NA; D gene: NA; CDR3 DNA: TGTGCCAGCTCACAAAACAGCCAGACTTCGAGCTCCTACAATGAGCAGTTCTTC; CDR3 protein: CASSQNSQTSSSYNEQFF
V gene: TRBV5-1; J gene: TRBJ1-2; clone size: NA; D gene: NA; CDR3 DNA: TGCGCCAGCAGCTCGCGGAGGGATCGCTATGGCTACACCTTC; CDR3 protein: CASSSRRDRYGYTF
V gene: TRBV6-6; J gene: TRBJ1-6; clone size: NA; D gene: NA; CDR3 DNA: TGTGCCAGCAGTCTACTTTTCGGTGAAAGCTCCTATAATTCACCCCTCCACTTT; CDR3 protein: CASSLLFGESSYNSPLHF
V gene: TRBV30; J gene: TRBJ1-4; clone size: NA; D gene: NA; CDR3 DNA: TGTGCCTGGAGTGTAATTGGGTATGGGACTAATGAAAAACTGTTTTTT; CDR3 protein: CAWSVIGYGTNEKLFF
V gene: TRBV19; J gene: TRBJ1-2; clone size: once; D gene: TRBD1; CDR3 DNA: TGTGCCAGTAGTCCCCGGACAGGGGACTATGGCTACACCTTC; CDR3 protein: CASSPRTGDYGYTF
V gene: TRBV11-1; J gene: TRBJ2-1; clone size: NA; D gene: TRBD2; CDR3 DNA: TGTGCCAGCAGCCTACTAGCGATTAAAGGGAATGAGCAGTTCTTC; CDR3 protein: CASSLLAIKGNEQFF
V gene: TRBV9; J gene: TRBJ2-3; clone size: NA; D gene: NA; CDR3 DNA: TGTGCCAGCAGCGCCCTATTAGGGGATACGCAGTATTTT; CDR3 protein: CASSALLGDTQYF
V gene: TRBV18; J gene: TRBJ2-7; clone size: NA; D gene: TRBD2; CDR3 DNA: TGTGCCACCACCCAGACTAGCGGGCTTGTAGAGCAGTACTTC; CDR3 protein: CATTQTSGLVEQYF
V gene: TRBV3-1/TRBV3-2; J gene: TRBJ2-1; clone size: NA; D gene: NA; CDR3 DNA: TGTGCCAGCAGCCAAATAGAAACTCCGGGGGCCGAGCAGTTCTTC; CDR3 protein: CASSQIETPGAEQFF
V gene: TRBV7-2; J gene: TRBJ2-7; clone size: NA; D gene: TRBD2; CDR3 DNA: TGTGCCAGCAGCTCAGGGACTAGCGGGACCTACGAGCAGTACTTC; CDR3 protein: CASSSGTSGTYEQYF
V gene: TRBV18; J gene: TRBJ1-5; clone size: NA; D gene: NA; CDR3 DNA: TGTGCCAGCTCACCAGGGGTTAGTAACAATCAGCCCCAGCATTTT; CDR3 protein: CASSPGVSNNQPQHF
V gene: TRBV7-3; J gene: TRBJ1-6; clone size: once; D gene: NA; CDR3 DNA: TGTGCCAGCAGCTTGAGCTCCTATAATTCACCCCTCCACTTT; CDR3 protein: CASSLSSYNSPLHF
V gene: TRBV5-6; J gene: TRBJ1-2; clone size: NA; D gene: TRBD1; CDR3 DNA: TGTGCCAGCAGCTTCGTTGGGCAGGGGGCGCCTGGCTACACCTTC; CDR3 protein: CASSFVGQGAPGYTF
V gene: TRBV7-2; J gene: TRBJ1-5; clone size: once; D gene: NA; CDR3 DNA: TGTGCCAGCAGCGACCAGGGGAATCAGCCCCAGCATTTT; CDR3 protein: CASSDQGNQPQHF
V gene: TRBV18; J gene: TRBJ1-2; clone size: NA; D gene: TRBD1; CDR3 DNA: TGTGCCAGCTCACCGGGAGAGGGGGCCTTAGGATATGGCTACACCTTC; CDR3 protein: CASSPGEGALGYGYTF
V gene: TRBV7-2; J gene: TRBJ2-3; clone size: NA; D gene: NA; CDR3 DNA: TGTGCCAGCAGCTTACGGGAAGTTACAGATACGCAGTATTTT; CDR3 protein: CASSLREVTDTQYF
V gene: TRBV28; J gene: TRBJ1-1; clone size: NA; D gene: NA; CDR3 DNA: TGTGCCAGCAGGGCGGACAGACTGAACACTGAAGCTTTCTTT; CDR3 protein: CASRADRLNTEAFF
V gene: TRBV4-3; J gene: TRBJ1-6; clone size: NA; D gene: TRBD1; CDR3 DNA: TGCGCCAGCAGCCAAGATTGGGAGGGGGCTCAGGCCCTCCACTTT; CDR3 protein: CASSQDWEGAQALHF
V gene: TRBV11-2; J gene: TRBJ1-4; clone size: few; D gene: NA; CDR3 DNA: TGTGCCAGCAGTGAAGACCTTATGCAGGATGAAAAACTGTTTTTT; CDR3 protein: CASSEDLMQDEKLFF
V gene: TRBV24-1; J gene: TRBJ1-2; clone size: NA; D gene: TRBD1; CDR3 DNA: TGTGCCACCGGACAGGGGTCCTATGGCTACACCTTC; CDR3 protein: CATGQGSYGYTF
V gene: TRBV6-5; J gene: TRBJ1-2; clone size: once; D gene: TRBD1; CDR3 DNA: TGTGCCAGCAGCTCCGGGACAGGGCTGCACTATGGCTACACCTTC; CDR3 protein: CASSSGTGLHYGYTF
V gene: TRBV10-3; J gene: TRBJ1-1; clone size: NA; D gene: NA; CDR3 DNA: TGTGCCATCAGTGAGTCGGGGGATACGGGGGAAGCTTTCTTT; CDR3 protein: CAISESGDTGEAFF
V gene: TRBV5-1; J gene: TRBJ2-1; clone size: NA; D gene: NA; CDR3 DNA: TGCGCCAGCAGCTTGGGTGGGGGCGCCCACAATGAGCAGTTCTTC; CDR3 protein: CASSLGGGAHNEQFF
V gene: TRBV7-2; J gene: TRBJ2-1; clone size: NA; D gene: NA; CDR3 DNA: TGTGCCAGCAGCAGGGATATGATGGATGAGCAGTTCTTC; CDR3 protein: CASSRDMMDEQFF
V gene: TRBV7-9; J gene: TRBJ1-1; clone size: few; D gene: TRBD1; CDR3 DNA: TGTGCCAGCAGCCCCAGACAGGGAGGGAACACTGAAGCTTTCTTT; CDR3 protein: CASSPRQGGNTEAFF
V gene: TRBV7-2; J gene: TRBJ2-7; clone size: NA; D gene: TRBD2; CDR3 DNA: TGTGCCAGCAGCTTAACGGGAGGGAGGGAGCAGTACTTC; CDR3 protein: CASSLTGGREQYF
V gene: TRBV30; J gene: TRBJ2-7; clone size: NA; D gene: NA; CDR3 DNA: TGTGCCTGGAGTACCACCGAGGGGCAGTACTTC; CDR3 protein: CAWSTTEGQYF
V gene: TRBV12-3/TRBV12-4; J gene: TRBJ2-7; clone size: NA; D gene: NA; CDR3 DNA: TGTGCCAGCAGCCTCACCGCCTTCGAGCAGTACTTC; CDR3 protein: CASSLTAFEQYF
V gene: TRBV28; J gene: TRBJ1-3; clone size: NA; D gene: NA; CDR3 DNA: TGTGCCAGCAGCGAAGCTCTCTCTGGAAACACCATATATTTT; CDR3 protein: CASSEALSGNTIYF
V gene: TRBV6-2/TRBV6-3; J gene: TRBJ1-1; clone size: NA; D gene: NA; CDR3 DNA: TGTGCCAGCAGCGACCCTTCGACAGGCTCCACTGAAGCTTTCTTT; CDR3 protein: CASSDPSTGSTEAFF
V gene: TRBV24-1; J gene: TRBJ1-3; clone size: NA; D gene: NA; CDR3 DNA: TGTGCCACCAGTGAGGGGCCTACCCCCTCTGGAAACACCATATATTTT; CDR3 protein: CATSEGPTPSGNTIYF
V gene: TRBV2; J gene: TRBJ2-1; clone size: NA; D gene: NA; CDR3 DNA: TGTGCCAGCAGGACCCTAGCTACGCCTAACAATGAGCAGTTCTTC; CDR3 protein: CASRTLATPNNEQFF
V gene: TRBV7-2; J gene: TRBJ1-2; clone size: NA; D gene: NA; CDR3 DNA: TGTGCCAGCAGCTTAAAGCGGGTCCCGACTAACTATGGCTACACCTTC; CDR3 protein: CASSLKRVPTNYGYTF
V gene: TRBV19; J gene: TRBJ2-2; clone size: NA; D gene: TRBD1; CDR3 DNA: TGTGGGACAGGGAGGAACACCGGGGAGCTGTTTTTT; CDR3 protein: CGTGRNTGELFF
V gene: TRBV6-2/TRBV6-3; J gene: TRBJ1-3; clone size: NA; D gene: NA; CDR3 DNA: TGTGCCAGCAGTTTATGGAAGGGAAACACCATATATTTT; CDR3 protein: CASSLWKGNTIYF
V gene: TRBV29-1; J gene: TRBJ1-4; clone size: NA; D gene: NA; CDR3 DNA: TGCAGCGTTGAAGAGCGAGGGGCAGGGGTTGGAAAACTGTTTTTT; CDR3 protein: CSVEERGAGVGKLFF
V gene: TRBV5-1; J gene: TRBJ1-6; clone size: NA; D gene: NA; CDR3 DNA: TGCGCCAGCAGCTTGGACAGTAACGATTCACCCCTCCACTTT; CDR3 protein: CASSLDSNDSPLHF
V gene: TRBV11-2; J gene: TRBJ1-5; clone size: once; D gene: NA; CDR3 DNA: TGTGCCAGCAGCTTAGACGGTTCGGATCAGCCCCAGCATTTT; CDR3 protein: CASSLDGSDQPQHF
V gene: TRBV6-1; J gene: TRBJ2-5; clone size: once; D gene: NA; CDR3 DNA: TGTGCCAGCAGTGACGGGACTTCAGAGACCCAGTACTTC; CDR3 protein: CASSDGTSETQYF
V gene: TRBV18; J gene: TRBJ1-5; clone size: NA; D gene: TRBD1; CDR3 DNA: TGTGCCAGCTCACTGACAGGGGAGGGGGATCAGCCCCAGCATTTT; CDR3 protein: CASSLTGEGDQPQHF
V gene: TRBV19; J gene: TRBJ2-5; clone size: once; D gene: NA; CDR3 DNA: TGTGCCAGTAGTATTAATAGTGGAGAGACCCAGTACTTC; CDR3 protein: CASSINSGETQYF
V gene: TRBV4-3; J gene: TRBJ1-1; clone size: NA; D gene: NA; CDR3 DNA: TGCGCCAGCAGCCAAGATTATAAGGCTGAAGCTTTCTTT; CDR3 protein: CASSQDYKAEAFF
V gene: TRBV7-3; J gene: TRBJ1-2; clone size: once; D gene: TRBD1; CDR3 DNA: TGTGCCAGCAGCTCTGGGACAGGGGCTAACTATGGCTACACCTTC; CDR3 protein: CASSSGTGANYGYTF